The rows below give T cell receptor beta chains drawn from one sample of a study of shared clonotypes between healthy human individuals. Clones were sequenced by immunoSEQ multiplex PCR, and TCRdb holds only the in-frame ones, with some missing. The sample has about 1.1 million clones, around 82% seen once. Sequencing was performed on memory CD4+ T cells from PBMCs. All receptors derive from a man younger than 30 in good health. Some clones in this sample may be carry-over from other donors' samples. The CDR3 runs from the conserved cysteine through the conserved F or W. Fields, in order: CDR3 length, J gene, V gene, CDR3 protein.

CDR3 length: 17; J gene: TRBJ2-2; V gene: TRBV7-2; CDR3 protein: CASRTWDSSVNTGELFF
CDR3 length: 17; J gene: TRBJ1-2; V gene: TRBV28; CDR3 protein: CASSPLGGGALSVSYTF
CDR3 length: 14; J gene: TRBJ1-2; V gene: TRBV28; CDR3 protein: CASSFWGAWYGYTF
CDR3 length: 16; J gene: TRBJ1-5; V gene: TRBV19; CDR3 protein: CASSIDGRGPGQPQHF
CDR3 length: 15; J gene: TRBJ2-7; V gene: TRBV6-5; CDR3 protein: CASSYRRQGHFEQYF
CDR3 length: 13; J gene: TRBJ1-1; V gene: TRBV9; CDR3 protein: CASSVHDSTEAFF
CDR3 length: 13; J gene: TRBJ1-5; V gene: TRBV27; CDR3 protein: CASSLQSNQPQHF
CDR3 length: 11; J gene: TRBJ2-3; V gene: TRBV20-1; CDR3 protein: CSAIKTDTQYF
CDR3 length: 15; J gene: TRBJ2-1; V gene: TRBV7-3; CDR3 protein: CASSLKTSGSDEQFF
CDR3 length: 14; J gene: TRBJ2-7; V gene: TRBV18; CDR3 protein: CASSPSGRVYEQYF
CDR3 length: 13; J gene: TRBJ2-5; V gene: TRBV18; CDR3 protein: CASSPGWDETQYF
CDR3 length: 14; J gene: TRBJ2-1; V gene: TRBV10-3; CDR3 protein: CAIRGAGPYNEQFF
CDR3 length: 18; J gene: TRBJ1-4; V gene: TRBV4-1; CDR3 protein: CASSQDQTRGLPNEKLFF
CDR3 length: 15; J gene: TRBJ1-5; V gene: TRBV6-1; CDR3 protein: CASRVQGGRGQPQHF
CDR3 length: 13; J gene: TRBJ1-3; V gene: TRBV4-1; CDR3 protein: CAGARSSGNTIYF
CDR3 length: 19; J gene: TRBJ1-1; V gene: TRBV18; CDR3 protein: CASSPSPTRPLGMNTEAFF
CDR3 length: 15; J gene: TRBJ2-7; V gene: TRBV5-1; CDR3 protein: CASSPDAGTSYEQYF
CDR3 length: 17; J gene: TRBJ1-1; V gene: TRBV4-1; CDR3 protein: CASSQDPTTGMNTEAFF
CDR3 length: 16; J gene: TRBJ1-1; V gene: TRBV5-4; CDR3 protein: CASSKAETGRNTEAFF
CDR3 length: 15; J gene: TRBJ2-5; V gene: TRBV30; CDR3 protein: CAWSRWGVAGETQYF
CDR3 length: 15; J gene: TRBJ2-5; V gene: TRBV7-2; CDR3 protein: CASIPGSGGWETQYF
CDR3 length: 12; J gene: TRBJ2-1; V gene: TRBV29-1; CDR3 protein: CSVTTSSNEQFF
CDR3 length: 18; J gene: TRBJ2-3; V gene: TRBV5-1; CDR3 protein: CASSLFSGRGGSTDTQYF
CDR3 length: 14; J gene: TRBJ2-3; V gene: TRBV25-1; CDR3 protein: CASSLSGFPDTQYF
CDR3 length: 16; J gene: TRBJ1-2; V gene: TRBV27; CDR3 protein: CASSLFPGAPNYGYTF